Included here is one TCR beta chain sequence, with context. No antigen is known for it. The germline V gene has CDR1 LNHNV and CDR2 YYDKDF (reference sequence). There are 16 residues in the CDR3. V lost 0 bases and J lost 4; bases outside the gene matches: 5. Assay: immunoSEQ multiplex PCR; the TCRdb copy retains only in-frame clones and omits some. The table includes about 83,000 clones, about 90% detected once. The sample belongs to a study of OX40 agonist ivuxolimab in advanced cancers. General observations from the study: CD4+ T cells averaged fewer expanded clones than CD8+ T cells. Antigen specificity was not determined for the expanded peripheral T cells.

Any history of autoimmune disease or systemic immunosuppression disqualified patients. The origin of this receptor is an adult with an advanced solid tumor such as melanoma, head and neck, liver or kidney cancer. The chain joins TRBV15 to TRBJ2-1; 8 nucleotides agree with TRBD2. Sequenced here: CD4+ or CD8+ T cells sorted from blood, sampled in a trial of the OX40 agonist ivuxolimab. The CDR3: CATSRESSGYYNEQFF. The CDR3 DNA reads as TGTGCCACCAGCAGAGAATCTAGCGGGTATTACAATGAGCAGTTCTTC.